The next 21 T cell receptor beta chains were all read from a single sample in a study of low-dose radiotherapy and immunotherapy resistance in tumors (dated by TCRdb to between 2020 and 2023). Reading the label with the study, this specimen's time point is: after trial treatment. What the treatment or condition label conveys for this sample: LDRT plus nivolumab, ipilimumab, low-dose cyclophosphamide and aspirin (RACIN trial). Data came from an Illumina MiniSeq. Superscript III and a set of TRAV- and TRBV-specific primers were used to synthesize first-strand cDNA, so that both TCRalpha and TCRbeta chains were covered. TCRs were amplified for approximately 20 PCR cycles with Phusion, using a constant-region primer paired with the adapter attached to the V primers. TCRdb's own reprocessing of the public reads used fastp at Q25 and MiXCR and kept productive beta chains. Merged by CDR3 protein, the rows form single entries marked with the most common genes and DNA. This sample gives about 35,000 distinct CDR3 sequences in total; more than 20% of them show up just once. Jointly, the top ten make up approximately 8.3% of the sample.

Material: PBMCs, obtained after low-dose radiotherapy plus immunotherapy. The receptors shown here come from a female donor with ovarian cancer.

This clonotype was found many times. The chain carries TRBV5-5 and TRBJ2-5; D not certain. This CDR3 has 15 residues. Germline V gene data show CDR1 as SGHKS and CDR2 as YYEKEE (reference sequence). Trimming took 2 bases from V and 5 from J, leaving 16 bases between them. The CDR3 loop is CASSLASAPLETQYF. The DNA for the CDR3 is TGTGCCAGCAGCTTAGCCAGCGCGCCTCTGGAGACCCAGTACTTC.

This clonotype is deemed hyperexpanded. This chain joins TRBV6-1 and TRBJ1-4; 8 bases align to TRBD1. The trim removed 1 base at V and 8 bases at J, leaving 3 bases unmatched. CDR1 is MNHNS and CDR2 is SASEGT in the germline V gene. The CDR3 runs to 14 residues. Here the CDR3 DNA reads TGTGCCAGCAGTGAAGGACAGGGGAACGAAAAACTGTTTTTT. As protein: CASSEGQGNEKLFF.

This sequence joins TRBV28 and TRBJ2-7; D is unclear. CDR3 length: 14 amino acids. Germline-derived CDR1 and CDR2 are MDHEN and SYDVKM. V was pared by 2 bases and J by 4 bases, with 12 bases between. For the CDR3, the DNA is TGTGCCAGCAGTTTAGTGGTGAACAGTTACGAGCAGTACTTC. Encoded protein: CASSLVVNSYEQYF.

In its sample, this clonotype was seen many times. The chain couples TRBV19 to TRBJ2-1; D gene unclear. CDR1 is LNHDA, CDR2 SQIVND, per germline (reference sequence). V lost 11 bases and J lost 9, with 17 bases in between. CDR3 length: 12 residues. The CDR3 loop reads CASRASRGEQFF. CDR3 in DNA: TGTGCCTCCCGAGCCAGTCGAGGTGAGCAGTTCTTC.

The CDR3 spells CASSYGHTQYF. CDR3 nucleotides: TGTGCCAGCAGTTATGGCCATACGCAGTATTTT. The genes are TRBV6-2 or TRBV6-3 and TRBJ2-3; D gene uncertain. CDR1 MNHEY and CDR2 SVGEGT come from the germline V gene. Trimming took off 3 bases at V and 7 bases at J, with 5 bases between the two ends. The CDR3 is 11 residues long.

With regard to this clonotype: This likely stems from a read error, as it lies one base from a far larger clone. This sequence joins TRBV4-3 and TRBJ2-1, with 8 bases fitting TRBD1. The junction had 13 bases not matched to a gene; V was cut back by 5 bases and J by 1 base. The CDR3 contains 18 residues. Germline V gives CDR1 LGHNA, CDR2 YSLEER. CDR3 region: CASSWPQRQGTSYNEQFF. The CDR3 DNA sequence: TGCGCCAGCAGCTGGCCCCAGCGACAGGGGACATCCTACAATGAGCAGTTCTTC.

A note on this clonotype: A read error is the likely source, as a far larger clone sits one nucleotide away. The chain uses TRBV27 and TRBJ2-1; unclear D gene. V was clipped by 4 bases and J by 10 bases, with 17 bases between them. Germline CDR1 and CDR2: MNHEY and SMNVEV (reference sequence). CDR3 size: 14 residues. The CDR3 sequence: CASSSRPSSYEQFF. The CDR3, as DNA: TGTGCCAGCAGTTCCCGACCCAGCTCCTACGAGCAGTTCTTC.

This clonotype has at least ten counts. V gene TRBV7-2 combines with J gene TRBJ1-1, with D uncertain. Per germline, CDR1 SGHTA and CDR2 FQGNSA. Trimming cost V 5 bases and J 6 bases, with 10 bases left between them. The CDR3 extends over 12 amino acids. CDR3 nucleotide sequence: TGTGCCAGCAGCCAGATGCGGGCTGAAGCTTTCTTT. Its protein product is CASSQMRAEAFF.

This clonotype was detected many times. The CDR3, as DNA: TGCAGTGCTAGTGGGGCGACAGATACGCAGTATTTT. It translates to CSASGATDTQYF. The rearrangement joins TRBV20-1 to TRBJ2-3; tentatively, D is TRBD1 (5 bases). V lost 3 bases and J 3 bases, leaving 7 bases between the germline ends. The V gene's germline CDR1 is DFQATT and CDR2 SNEGSKA (reference sequence). The CDR3 is 12 amino acids.

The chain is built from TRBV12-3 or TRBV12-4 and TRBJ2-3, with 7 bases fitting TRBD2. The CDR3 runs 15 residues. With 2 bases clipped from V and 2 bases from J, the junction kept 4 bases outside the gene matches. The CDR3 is CASSLMAGDTDTQYF. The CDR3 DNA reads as TGTGCCAGCAGTTTAATGGCGGGAGACACAGATACGCAGTATTTT.

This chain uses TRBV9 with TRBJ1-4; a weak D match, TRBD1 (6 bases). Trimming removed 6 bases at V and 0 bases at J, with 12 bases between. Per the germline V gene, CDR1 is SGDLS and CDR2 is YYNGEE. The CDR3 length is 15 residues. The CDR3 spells CASTLGGTTNEKLFF. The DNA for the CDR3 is TGTGCCAGCACCCTCGGGGGCACAACTAATGAAAAACTGTTTTTT.

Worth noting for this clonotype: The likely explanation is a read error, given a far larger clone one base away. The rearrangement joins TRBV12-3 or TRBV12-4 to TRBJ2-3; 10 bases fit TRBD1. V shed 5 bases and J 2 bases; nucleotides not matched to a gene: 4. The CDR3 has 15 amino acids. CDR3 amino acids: CASSEGTGDTDTQYF. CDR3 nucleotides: TGTGCCAGCAGTGAAGGGACAGGGGACACAGATACGCAGTATTTT.

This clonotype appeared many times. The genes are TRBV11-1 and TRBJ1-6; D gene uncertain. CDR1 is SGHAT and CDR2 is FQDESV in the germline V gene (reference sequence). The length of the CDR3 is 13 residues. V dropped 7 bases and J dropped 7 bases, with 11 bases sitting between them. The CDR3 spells CASNAAANSPLHF. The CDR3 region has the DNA TGTGCCAGCAATGCGGCGGCAAATTCACCCCTCCACTTT.

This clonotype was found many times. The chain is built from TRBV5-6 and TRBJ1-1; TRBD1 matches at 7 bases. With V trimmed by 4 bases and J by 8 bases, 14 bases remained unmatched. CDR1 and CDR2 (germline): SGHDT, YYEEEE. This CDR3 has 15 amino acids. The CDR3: CASSLEHKQGTEAFF. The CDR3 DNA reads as TGTGCCAGCAGCCTTGAGCATAAACAGGGGACCGAAGCTTTCTTT.

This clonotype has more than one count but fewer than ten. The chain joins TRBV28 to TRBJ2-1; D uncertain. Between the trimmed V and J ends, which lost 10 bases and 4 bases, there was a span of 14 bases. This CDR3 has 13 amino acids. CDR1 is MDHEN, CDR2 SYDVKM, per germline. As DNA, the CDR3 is TGTGCCACCGCGAAGGGTGGATACAATGAGCAGTTCTTC. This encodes CATAKGGYNEQFF.

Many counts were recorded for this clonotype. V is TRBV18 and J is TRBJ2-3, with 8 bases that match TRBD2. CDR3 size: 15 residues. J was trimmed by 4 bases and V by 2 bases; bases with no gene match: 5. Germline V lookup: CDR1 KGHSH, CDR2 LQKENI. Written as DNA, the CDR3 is TGTGCCAGCTCACCATTAGCGGGACCGGCAGATACGCAGTATTTT. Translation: CASSPLAGPADTQYF.

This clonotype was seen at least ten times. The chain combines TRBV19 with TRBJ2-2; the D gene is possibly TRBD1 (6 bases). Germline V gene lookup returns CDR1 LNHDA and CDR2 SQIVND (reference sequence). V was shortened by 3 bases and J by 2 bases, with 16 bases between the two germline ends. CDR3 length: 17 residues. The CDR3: CASSIRTVQSNTGELFF. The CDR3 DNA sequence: TGTGCCAGTAGTATCAGGACAGTGCAATCCAACACCGGGGAGCTGTTTTTT. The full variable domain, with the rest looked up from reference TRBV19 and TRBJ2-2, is DGGITQSPKYLFRKEGQNVTLSCEQNLNHDAMYWYRQDPGQGLRLIYYSQIVNDFQKGDIAEGYSVSREKKESFPLTVTSAQKNPTAFYLCASSIRTVQSNTGELFFGEGSRLTVL.

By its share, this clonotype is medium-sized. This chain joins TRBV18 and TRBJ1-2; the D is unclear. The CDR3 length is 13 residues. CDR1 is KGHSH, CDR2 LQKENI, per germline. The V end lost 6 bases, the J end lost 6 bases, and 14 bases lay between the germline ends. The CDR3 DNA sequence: TGTGCCAGCTCCCTGGACCGCCGCGATGGCTACACCTTC. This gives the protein CASSLDRRDGYTF.

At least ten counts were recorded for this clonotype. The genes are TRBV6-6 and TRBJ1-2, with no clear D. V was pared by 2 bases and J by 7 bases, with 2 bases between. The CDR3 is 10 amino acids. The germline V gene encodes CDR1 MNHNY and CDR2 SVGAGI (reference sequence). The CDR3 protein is CASSYGGYTF. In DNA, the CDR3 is TGTGCCAGCAGTTACGGTGGCTACACCTTC.

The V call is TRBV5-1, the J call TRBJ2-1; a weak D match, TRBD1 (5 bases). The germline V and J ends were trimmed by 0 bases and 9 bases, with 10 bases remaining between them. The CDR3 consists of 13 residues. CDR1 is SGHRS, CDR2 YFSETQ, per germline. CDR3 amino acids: CASSLDSRGEQFF. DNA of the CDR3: TGCGCCAGCAGCTTGGACAGTAGGGGTGAGCAGTTCTTC.

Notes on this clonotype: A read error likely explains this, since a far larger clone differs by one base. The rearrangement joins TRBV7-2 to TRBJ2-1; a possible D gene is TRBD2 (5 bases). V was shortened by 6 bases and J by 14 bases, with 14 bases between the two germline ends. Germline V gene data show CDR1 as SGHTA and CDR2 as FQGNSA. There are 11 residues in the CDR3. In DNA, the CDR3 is TGTGCCAGCAGTGAAGAGAGAGGGAAGTTCTTC. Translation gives CASSEERGKFF.